This T cell receptor beta chain was sequenced during a study of cytotoxic CD8 clonotypes in ibrutinib-treated CLL. Here immunoSEQ multiplex PCR was the method, and the copy in TCRdb shows in-frame clones only, minus some. The table shows 200,000 to 250,000 clones, with 75% to 85% occurring only once. The CDR3 covers 10 residues. Germline lookup yields CDR1 MNHNY and CDR2 SVGAGI (reference sequence). The V and J ends lost 7 bases and 4 bases respectively, with 2 bases between them. This TCR came from a human donor with chronic lymphocytic leukemia. The sequences come from PBMCs, collected after 12 months of ibrutinib treatment. The chain employs TRBV6-6 and TRBJ1-3; D is undetermined. CDR3 loop: CASTGNTIYF. In DNA, the CDR3 is TGTGCCAGCACGGGAAACACCATATATTTT.